These T cell receptor beta chains were read from a single sample in a study of technical replicates of blood from a handful of donors. The repertoire was sequenced with immunoSEQ multiplex PCR; TCRdb's copy has only in-frame clones and lacks some. Of some 48,000 clones detected, about 93% appear once; the ten largest clones hold 3% to 5%. The source material was PBMCs. These TCRs come from a human donor in good health. Some clones in this sample may be carry-over from other donors' samples. Both conserved end residues are part of each CDR3. The D gene is left open where the match is weak. For some rows the clone size is stated as once, few or many, or as a class when expanded; others skip it.

j_call v_call d_call clone_size cdr3_aa cdr3_nt
TRBJ2-1 TRBV4-2 - - CASSQEKRQNNEQFF TGTGCCAGCAGCCAAGAGAAGCGTCAAAACAATGAGCAGTTCTTC
TRBJ2-7 TRBV5-4 TRBD1 few CASSLVPGGFYEQYF TGTGCCAGCAGCTTGGTGCCAGGGGGCTTCTACGAGCAGTACTTC
TRBJ2-3 TRBV30 - - CAWTGSAVSTDTQYF TGTGCCTGGACGGGATCAGCGGTTAGCACAGATACGCAGTATTTT
TRBJ2-1 TRBV5-1 TRBD2 - CASSSSGAYNEQFF TGCGCCAGCAGCTCAAGCGGGGCCTACAATGAGCAGTTCTTC
TRBJ1-5 TRBV4-2 - once CASSQGSRGGNQPQHF TGTGCCAGCAGCCAAGGGTCGCGGGGTGGCAATCAGCCCCAGCATTTT
TRBJ1-6 TRBV4-2 - - CASSQGVGPNEFSPLHF TGTGCCAGCAGCCAAGGGGTTGGGCCGAACGAGTTTTCACCCCTCCACTTT
TRBJ2-7 TRBV18 - - CASSPPTGLNEQYF TGTGCCAGCTCACCACCCACAGGGTTGAACGAGCAGTACTTC
TRBJ2-3 TRBV6-5 - - CASSLSGGSTDTQYF TGTGCCAGCAGCCTTAGCGGAGGGAGCACAGATACGCAGTATTTT
TRBJ2-7 TRBV6-1 TRBD2 - CASRAWTSGSDEQYF TGTGCCAGCAGGGCCTGGACTAGCGGGAGTGACGAGCAGTACTTC
TRBJ1-1 TRBV5-1 - - CASSYTLMNTEAFF TGCGCCAGCAGCTATACCCTAATGAACACTGAAGCTTTCTTT
TRBJ1-1 TRBV7-9 - - CASSRGEGWEAFF TGTGCCAGCAGCCGCGGGGAGGGATGGGAAGCTTTCTTT
TRBJ2-2 TRBV5-1 TRBD2 - CASSPGPGVAGAGGELFF TGCGCCAGCAGCCCGGGACCGGGGGTAGCGGGAGCCGGCGGGGAGCTGTTTTTT
TRBJ2-3 TRBV4-3 - - CASSQAPGITDTQYF TGCGCCAGCAGCCAAGCGCCGGGGATCACAGATACGCAGTATTTT
TRBJ2-1 TRBV13 TRBD1 - CASSLGGQKGYNEQFF TGTGCCAGCAGCTTAGGGGGACAGAAGGGCTACAATGAGCAGTTCTTC
TRBJ2-7 TRBV5-1 - - CASSAGEPPYEQYF TGCGCCAGCAGCGCCGGGGAACCGCCCTACGAGCAGTACTTC
TRBJ2-5 TRBV7-2 TRBD2 - CASSSRTSGGQTQYF TGTGCCAGCAGCTCCCGGACTAGCGGGGGCCAGACCCAGTACTTC
TRBJ1-2 TRBV7-9 - - CASSLMGRSELLYGYTF TGTGCCAGCAGCTTAATGGGGAGGTCGGAGCTCCTCTATGGCTACACCTTC
TRBJ2-3 TRBV7-2 TRBD1 - CASSPRYLGQGATDTQYF TGTGCCAGCAGCCCACGCTATTTAGGACAGGGGGCAACAGATACGCAGTATTTT
TRBJ2-1 TRBV5-1 TRBD2 - CASRLRLAEYNEQFF TGCGCCAGCAGGTTAAGGCTAGCGGAGTACAATGAGCAGTTCTTC
TRBJ2-1 TRBV15 TRBD2 - CATSYSGTSYNEQFF TGTGCCACCAGCTATAGCGGGACGTCCTACAATGAGCAGTTCTTC
TRBJ1-3 TRBV14 - - CASTVGGMVSGNTIYF TGTGCCAGCACCGTTGGGGGGATGGTCTCTGGAAACACCATATATTTT
TRBJ1-2 TRBV7-2 - once CASSLATASYTF TGTGCCAGCAGCCTCGCGACTGCGAGCTACACCTTC
TRBJ1-6 TRBV11-2 TRBD1 - CASSPDRASPLHF TGTGCCAGCAGCCCGGACAGGGCCTCACCCCTCCACTTT
TRBJ2-2 TRBV9 TRBD1 - CASSETGASPGELFF TGTGCCAGCAGCGAAACAGGGGCCTCCCCCGGGGAGCTGTTTTTT
TRBJ1-5 TRBV18 - - CASSPTGLGQPQHF TGTGCCAGCTCACCAACAGGGTTGGGGCAGCCCCAGCATTTT
TRBJ2-3 TRBV7-9 - - CASSLARQNTDTQYF TGTGCCAGCAGCTTAGCTCGACAGAACACAGATACGCAGTATTTT
TRBJ2-1 TRBV11-2 - once CASSSLYNEQFF TGTGCCAGCAGCTCCCTCTACAATGAGCAGTTCTTC
TRBJ1-2 TRBV7-3 - - CASSSGATGPYGYTF TGTGCCAGCAGCTCCGGCGCGACAGGCCCATATGGCTACACCTTC
TRBJ2-3 TRBV5-1 TRBD2 - CASSSGVAGGIPYDTQYF TGCGCCAGCAGCTCCGGGGTAGCGGGGGGTATACCCTACGATACGCAGTATTTT
TRBJ2-1 TRBV5-1 TRBD2 - CASSYLAGAYNEQFF TGCGCCAGCAGCTACCTAGCGGGGGCCTACAATGAGCAGTTCTTC
TRBJ1-4 TRBV27 - - CASSSPGANEKLFF TGTGCCAGCAGTTCCCCAGGGGCTAATGAAAAACTGTTTTTT
TRBJ2-1 TRBV6-6 TRBD2 - CASRGLAGDFEQFF TGTGCCAGCAGAGGACTAGCGGGAGACTTTGAGCAGTTCTTC
TRBJ1-5 TRBV2 TRBD1 - CASSLQGAGNQPQHF TGTGCCAGCAGCCTACAGGGGGCCGGCAATCAGCCCCAGCATTTT
TRBJ1-5 TRBV2 - - CASRTQGNSNQPQHF TGTGCCAGCAGGACTCAGGGGAATAGCAATCAGCCCCAGCATTTT
TRBJ1-1 TRBV27 - - CASSLGGFTEAFF TGTGCCAGCAGTTTGGGGGGATTCACTGAAGCTTTCTTT
TRBJ1-2 TRBV29-1 TRBD1 - CSVWDREYYGYTF TGCAGCGTCTGGGACAGGGAGTACTATGGCTACACCTTC
TRBJ2-2 TRBV4-3 TRBD2 once CASSQGPIGSGETGELFF TGCGCCAGCAGCCAAGGACCTATAGGGAGCGGGGAAACCGGGGAGCTGTTTTTT
TRBJ1-4 TRBV6-4 TRBD1 - CASSPGTGINEKLFF TGTGCCAGCAGCCCCGGGACAGGGATTAATGAAAAACTGTTTTTT
TRBJ1-2 TRBV7-9 - - CASSSYLGRSNGYTF TGTGCCAGCAGCTCTTATCTGGGGAGGTCAAATGGCTACACCTTC
TRBJ2-4 TRBV29-1 - - CSVKRKNIQYF TGCAGCGTTAAGAGAAAAAACATTCAGTACTTC
TRBJ2-7 TRBV4-3 TRBD2 - CASSHGRREGYEQYF TGCGCCAGCAGCCACGGTCGGCGGGAGGGCTACGAGCAGTACTTC
TRBJ1-1 TRBV6-5 - - CASSLYRGTEAFF TGTGCCAGCAGTTTATACCGAGGGACTGAAGCTTTCTTT
TRBJ1-5 TRBV12-5 TRBD1 - CASGSTGVWPQHF TGTGCTAGTGGTTCCACAGGGGTCTGGCCCCAGCATTTT
TRBJ2-5 TRBV27 TRBD1 - CASSLSMGQGQTQYF TGTGCCAGCAGTTTATCGATGGGACAGGGTCAGACCCAGTACTTC
TRBJ2-7 TRBV29-1 TRBD1 - CSALGQTYEQYF TGCAGCGCCCTGGGACAGACCTACGAGCAGTACTTC
TRBJ1-5 TRBV27 TRBD1 once CASSTRTGNANQPQHF TGTGCCAGCAGTACGCGGACAGGAAACGCGAATCAGCCCCAGCATTTT
TRBJ1-5 TRBV7-2 - - CASSPGAANSNQPQHF TGTGCCAGCAGCCCAGGGGCAGCAAATAGCAATCAGCCCCAGCATTTT
TRBJ1-1 TRBV6-6 - - CASRVLGDTEAFF TGTGCCAGCAGGGTCCTAGGGGACACTGAAGCTTTCTTT
TRBJ2-2 TRBV18 TRBD1 once CASQGQLQTEGELFF TGTGCCAGCCAGGGACAGCTCCAGACCGAAGGGGAGCTGTTTTTT
TRBJ1-1 TRBV5-1 - - CASSFSAPGYGHTEAFF TGCGCCAGCAGCTTTTCTGCCCCAGGGTATGGACACACTGAAGCTTTCTTT
TRBJ1-2 TRBV4-3 - - CASSPGQNTYGYTF TGCGCCAGCAGCCCTGGACAGAATACCTATGGCTACACCTTC
TRBJ2-1 TRBV7-3 TRBD2 once CASSLQGGSWDEQFF TGTGCCAGCAGCTTACAGGGAGGGAGTTGGGATGAGCAGTTCTTC
TRBJ1-1 TRBV7-2 TRBD1 - CASSFTAGQAVNTEAFF TGTGCCAGCAGCTTTACCGCGGGACAGGCGGTGAACACTGAAGCTTTCTTT
TRBJ1-2 TRBV27 TRBD1 - CASSTTPDRGGGYTF TGTGCCAGCAGCACCACGCCAGACAGGGGGGGAGGCTACACCTTC
TRBJ2-3 TRBV20-1 - - CSATSTDTQYF TGCAGTGCTACCTCCACAGATACGCAGTATTTT
TRBJ1-1 TRBV5-1 TRBD1 - CASSSGGTGRVDTEAFF TGCGCCAGCAGCTCGGGAGGGACAGGGCGGGTGGACACTGAAGCTTTCTTT
TRBJ1-3 TRBV7-3 - - CASSLGPGPLGNTIYF TGTGCCAGCAGCTTAGGCCCAGGGCCTCTTGGAAACACCATATATTTT
TRBJ1-4 TRBV5-1 - - CASSFGQGKEKLFF TGCGCCAGCAGCTTTGGGCAGGGGAAAGAAAAACTGTTTTTT